One TCR beta chain is described in this entry. What this receptor recognizes is not known. Base quality data are lacking; no much larger clone is found one base away. Sorted unstimulated T cells, along with proliferating T cells recovered from mixed lymphocyte reactions, underwent TCRbeta CDR3 sequencing. Fresh whole blood from fewer than 12 HLA-typed healthy donors was used to isolate PBMCs. Unstimulated CD4+ non-regulatory T cells were FACS-sorted to map the origin of alloreactive clones. Library preparation was by the immunoSEQ multiplex PCR assay. Each sample had around 92,000 TCR templates assayed by the deep sequencing platform. Genomic DNA extracted from sorted T cells was the material used for TCRbeta CDR3 sequencing. As for the original processing: The R programming language was used for clonal analysis of the TCRbeta CDR3 data. Alloreactive CD4+ and CD8+ clones were defined by comparing unstimulated samples with post-reaction CFSE-low samples. Regulatory or non-regulatory origin of alloreactive CD4+ clones was assigned by matching sequences to the sorted unstimulated Treg and non-Treg repertoires. The table was pulled from immuneACCESS by TCRdb, which kept in-frame rearrangements only. Such tables lose some clones; where checked, under half of the loss comes from unresolved V genes, and the rest has no known cause. V, J and clone size were drawn from that table, and D and trimming were deduced from the DNA. The table for this sample lists around 95,000 clones; about 95% of them were counted only once. The ten largest clonotypes hold less than 1.5% of the sample.

This entry comes from a study of siplizumab effects on memory and regulatory T cells (dated by TCRdb to about 2019). Regarding the research as a whole: The effect of the anti-CD2 antibody siplizumab on alloreactive T-cell subsets was examined in allogeneic mixed lymphocyte reactions constructed from human PBMCs. Overall study results and their limits: Because sequences at frequencies below about 10^-5 were poorly captured, only a minor fraction of alloreactive clones could be mapped back to unstimulated subsets. Roughly 75-95% of proliferating CD4+ or CD8+ clones could not be assigned a naive or memory phenotype. Unstimulated naive T cells appeared more diverse than memory T cells, and naive cells seemed to contribute substantially to the alloresponse. The suppressive function of proliferating Tregs from siplizumab cultures was not functionally confirmed. In reactions with siplizumab, an average of approximately 69% of mappable alloreactive CD4+ clones were Treg-derived, compared with roughly 30% in control reactions. Siplizumab significantly reduced the cumulative frequency of alloreactive sequences traceable to unstimulated CD4+ memory T cells.

Sequences SGHRS (CDR1) and YFSETQ (CDR2) are obtained from the germline V gene. From cysteine to phenylalanine, the CDR3 is 15 amino acids long. The only DNA kept is the CDR3, 45 bases in frame from the first base. The junction carries 12 bases between V and J, which are trimmed by 1 base and 4 bases respectively. The clonotype was recovered from a human donor in good health. Rearrangement joined TRBV5-1 to TRBJ1-5; no D gene can be assigned with confidence. The specimen sequenced was non-Treg CD4+ T cells sorted from blood. The cell subset or site label, as the study defines it: FACS-sorted unstimulated CD4+ non-regulatory T cells. At the DNA level, the sequence is TGCGCCAGCAGCTTGAATGCTGAAGAGAATCAGCCCCAGCATTTT. Its protein is CASSLNAEENQPQHF.